Sequencing of this T cell receptor (beta chain) was carried out in a study of shared clonotypes between healthy human individuals. For sorted subsets, approximately 200 ng DNA per replicate equaled 30,000 or so T cell genomes. Using immunoSEQ multiplex PCR, the repertoire was profiled, and TCRdb retains in-frame clones only, with some absent. The sample has about 2.3 million clones; about 92% are singletons. This CDR3 comprises 12 residues. The ends were cut back, 8 bases at V and 0 bases at J, with 5 bases in the middle. CDR1 is SGHNT, CDR2 YENEEA, per germline. The clonotype comes from a man between 18 and 29 years old in good health. Some clones in this sample may be carry-over from other donors' samples. The sequenced sample consisted of naive CD4+ T cells from PBMCs. Described subset: CD45RA+ positively selected. This chain links TRBV11-3 with TRBJ2-1; TRBD2 is a possible D gene (5 bases). The CDR3 spells CASGSSYNEQFF. The CDR3 nucleotides are TGTGCCAGCGGGAGCTCCTACAATGAGCAGTTCTTC.